This note documents a single T cell receptor (beta chain) sequence. This clonotype was detected ten times or more. This receptor's antigen is unknown. Compared with germline, one end of the junction differs, possibly owing to a read error. The germline V gene (reference sequence) yields DFQATT for CDR1 and SNEGSKA for CDR2. The CDR3 goes from the cysteine to the phenylalanine over 13 residues. Only the CDR3 region is kept as DNA, spanning 39 bases read in frame from base 1. This sample is part of a study of CD8 T cells in ankylosing spondylitis (dated by TCRdb to about 2017). Background for the entire study: T cell receptor beta repertoires were profiled in healthy donors and ankylosing spondylitis patients so that disease-linked TCR variants could be found. The full study cohort comprised 25 or so ankylosing spondylitis patients and about 110 healthy donors. Peripheral blood was sampled, and synovial fluid was also collected from ankylosing spondylitis patients.

Study-wide findings and limitations: A TCR beta motif made up of several highly homologous amino acid variants appeared to be characteristic of blood from ankylosing spondylitis patients. According to the report, matched synovial fluid samples from ankylosing spondylitis patients were significantly enriched for the disease-linked clones. In peripheral blood, the disease-linked clones were found at relatively low frequencies and had a CD8+ phenotype. Some TCR beta motif variants had previously been reported in synovial fluid and blood of reactive arthritis patients, which suggested common disease-initiation mechanisms.

Sequencing relied on an Illumina HiSeq 2500. Quantitative 5'-RACE with molecular barcodes was used to prepare TCR beta libraries. Regarding the original processing steps: Disease-linked TCR variants were identified with a new computational method built on a probabilistic model of VDJ rearrangement. TCRdb reprocessed the public reads (quality trimming at Q25 with fastp, clone calling with MiXCR) and kept in-frame beta chains. CDR3 protein sequences are deduplicated, and each keeps its most common genes and DNA. V and J calls and clone size were set by TCRdb, not the authors. This sample is represented by 200,000 to 250,000 distinct CDR3 sequences; approximately 10% of them were singletons. The biggest ten clones account for about 3% of the sample.

The chain is made from TRBV20-1 and TRBJ1-1; TRBD1 fits 7 bases in the junction. This sequence originates from a male donor with ankylosing spondylitis or in good health (not recorded which). The specimen sequenced was blood, either unsorted or a sorted T cell fraction (not recorded which). The nucleotides read TGCAGTGCTAGCGCAGGGACAGCAAAAACTCCTGCCTTT. Its protein is CSASAGTAKTPAF.